This paragraph reports one TCR beta chain. What it binds is unknown. This entry comes from a study of shared clonotypes between healthy human individuals. Study details: Per donor, CD8 memory used one plate, CD8 naive used two, CD4 memory used three and CD4 naive used three.

Overall study findings and caveats: The authors expected sequencing depth to affect clonotype sharing among donors. Naive subsets generally exceeded memory subsets in estimated richness.

The protocol was immunoSEQ multiplex PCR, while the TCRdb copy is restricted to in-frame clones and leaves out a portion. The table records 2,500,000 or so clones, approximately 92% of them present only once. The CDR3 totals 14 residues. CDR1 is SGHKS and CDR2 is YYEKEE in the germline V gene (reference sequence). The germline V and J ends were trimmed by 1 base and 0 bases, with 5 bases remaining between them. The chain links TRBV5-5 to TRBJ2-1; D unclear. The sequence was obtained from a young man in good health. What was sequenced was naive CD4+ T cells sorted from blood. Subset of the sample: CD45RA+ positively selected. The DNA of the CDR3 is TGTGCCAGCAGCTTGATTAGCTCCTACAATGAGCAGTTCTTC. Residues: CASSLISSYNEQFF.